Listed here are 28 T cell receptor beta chains from one sample, sequenced in a study of blood T cell repertoires in COVID-19. TCRdb's table, derived via immunoSEQ multiplex PCR, lists solely in-frame clones and lacks some. The sample records about 300,000 clones, roughly 80% being singletons. Sequencing input: peripheral blood. These receptors were collected from a woman aged 45-60 years who had recovered from COVID-19.

The sample holds a few counts of this clone. The chain employs TRBV30 and TRBJ2-3; D may be TRBD2 (6 bases). This CDR3 has 14 amino acids. The germline V gene encodes CDR1 GTSNPN and CDR2 SVGIG (reference sequence). The ends were cut back, 5 bases at V and 2 bases at J, with 14 bases in the middle. This CDR3 is CAWGGTQITDTQYF. DNA of the CDR3: TGTGCCTGGGGGGGGACTCAGATCACAGATACGCAGTATTTT.

The chain combines TRBV21-1 with TRBJ1-3. TRBV21-1 is listed as a pseudogene. This CDR3 is built from 18 residues. CDR3 DNA: TGTGCCAGCAGCAAAGTAAACGGCCACCGGGGTGGAGGAAACACCATATATTTT. This translates into CASSKVNGHRGGGNTIYF.

The rearrangement joins TRBV7-9 to TRBJ1-1; D is uncertain. Trimming shortened V by 5 bases and J by 4 bases, and 14 bases separated the two germline ends. Germline loops: CDR1 SEHNR, CDR2 FQNEAQ (reference sequence). This CDR3 contains 14 residues. The CDR3: CASSPEATRTEAFF. The CDR3 DNA follows: TGTGCCAGCAGCCCCGAAGCGACCCGCACTGAAGCTTTCTTT.

This chain connects TRBV28 to TRBJ2-1; D gene uncertain. Germline V gene lookup returns CDR1 MDHEN and CDR2 SYDVKM. The CDR3 has 15 residues. V lost 2 bases and J lost 4, with 12 bases in between. DNA for the CDR3: TGTGCCAGCAGTTTAGGGCAGATGTCTTACAATGAGCAGTTCTTC. This sequence encodes CASSLGQMSYNEQFF.

The chain combines TRBV27 with TRBJ2-5; D uncertain. V was clipped by 0 bases and J by 3 bases, with 11 bases between them. The germline CDR1 and CDR2 sequences are MNHEY and SMNVEV (reference sequence). The CDR3 is 15 amino acids. CDR3 sequence: CASSLSVQSEETQYF. CDR3 nucleotides: TGTGCCAGCAGTTTATCGGTGCAGAGCGAAGAGACCCAGTACTTC.

The chain recombines TRBV7-2 with TRBJ2-2; 13 bases are a match to TRBD2. Trimming took 5 bases from V and 7 from J; bases not matched to a gene: 4. The CDR3 length is 15 residues. The germline gives CDR1 SGHTA, CDR2 FQGNSA. The CDR3 spells CASSPGLAGDGELFF. CDR3 DNA: TGTGCCAGCAGCCCTGGACTAGCGGGAGACGGGGAGCTGTTTTTT.

The gene calls are TRBV2 and TRBJ1-4; 7 bases fit TRBD1. Trimming took 7 bases from V and 7 from J; bases not matched to a gene: 9. The CDR3 covers 14 residues. Germline V gene data show CDR1 as SNHLY and CDR2 as FYNNEI. In DNA form, the CDR3 reads TGTGCCAGCACCGCGAGACAGGGCCCTGAAAAACTGTTTTTT. Translation gives CASTARQGPEKLFF.

This chain connects TRBV3-1 (or the pseudogene TRBV3-2) to TRBJ2-1, with 10 bases identical to TRBD2. Per the germline V gene, CDR1 is LGHDT and CDR2 is YNNKEL (reference sequence). The V gene end was trimmed by 0 bases and the J gene end by 4 bases; junction bases not matched to a gene: 6. CDR3 length: 17 residues. CDR3 in amino acids: CASSQDALAGGYNEQFF. The CDR3 DNA reads as TGTGCCAGCAGCCAAGATGCTTTAGCGGGAGGTTACAATGAGCAGTTCTTC.

This rearrangement joins TRBV12-3 or TRBV12-4 to TRBJ1-3, with a possible D match to TRBD1 (5 bases). This CDR3 spans 13 amino acids. V was shortened by 3 bases and J by 4 bases, with 7 bases between the two germline ends. The CDR3 DNA follows: TGTGCCAGCAGTTTGGGGCAGGGAAACACCATATATTTT. It encodes CASSLGQGNTIYF.

V usage is TRBV27 and J usage is TRBJ1-6; D not certain. CDR1 and CDR2 from the germline V gene are MNHEY and SMNVEV (reference sequence). Trimming removed 5 bases at V and 9 bases at J, with 8 bases between. The CDR3 is made up of 12 amino acids. The CDR3: CASSGVGSPLHF. The CDR3 DNA reads TGTGCCAGCAGTGGAGTAGGTTCACCCCTCCACTTT.

The chain links TRBV20-1 to TRBJ2-7, with 10 bases that match TRBD2. The CDR3 is 14 amino acids. The germline V gene encodes CDR1 DFQATT and CDR2 SNEGSKA (reference sequence). V lost 3 bases, J lost 4 bases, and 6 bases stayed unmatched. CDR3 DNA sequence: TGCAGTGCTAGTGTGCCTAGCGGGAGTTACGAGCAGTACTTC. Translation gives CSASVPSGSYEQYF.

J is TRBJ1-6 and V is TRBV7-2; weak D call: TRBD1 (6 bases). The CDR3 extends over 15 amino acids. The V end lost 1 base, the J end lost 6 bases, and 10 bases lay between the germline ends. Germline V gene sequence: CDR1 SGHTA, CDR2 FQGNSA. The CDR3 DNA sequence: TGTGCCAGCAGCTTAGACAGGGTCAGTAATTCACCCCTCCACTTT. Residues: CASSLDRVSNSPLHF.

The chain employs TRBV28 and TRBJ1-4; TRBD1 aligns across 7 bases. Germline V CDR1 and CDR2: MDHEN, SYDVKM. The CDR3 consists of 15 residues. The V gene end was trimmed by 4 bases and the J gene end by 3 bases; junction bases not matched to a gene: 5. DNA of the CDR3: TGTGCCAGCAGTTCCCGGACAGGACCTAATGAAAAACTGTTTTTT. Its protein product is CASSSRTGPNEKLFF.

V and J are TRBV4-3 and TRBJ1-1; no firm D call. Between the trimmed V and J ends, which lost 1 base and 2 bases, there was a span of 14 bases. The CDR3 is 16 amino acids. Germline V gene sequence: CDR1 LGHNA, CDR2 YSLEER. In nucleotides, the CDR3 is TGCGCCAGCAGCCAAGCGTCGGGGTCGGTTAACACTGAAGCTTTCTTT. Amino acid sequence: CASSQASGSVNTEAFF.

The chain couples TRBV14 to TRBJ2-1, with 8 bases lining up with TRBD2. The V gene end was trimmed by 2 bases and the J gene end by 9 bases; junction bases not matched to a gene: 9. This CDR3 is built from 15 residues. Germline V gene sequence: CDR1 SGHDN, CDR2 FVKESK. This CDR3 is CASSQLPGGPGEQFF. In DNA, the CDR3 is TGTGCCAGCAGCCAACTGCCGGGAGGGCCAGGTGAGCAGTTCTTC.

The chain joins TRBV2 to TRBJ1-3; D is unclear. The CDR3 loop spans 18 amino acids. V lost 5 bases and J lost 0, with 20 bases in between. Germline lookup yields CDR1 SNHLY and CDR2 FYNNEI. The CDR3 region is CASSSSTYPPVSGNTIYF. In DNA form, the CDR3 reads TGTGCCAGCAGTAGTAGTACCTATCCTCCCGTCTCTGGAAACACCATATATTTT.

The rearrangement uses TRBV7-2 and TRBJ2-5; 14 bases are shared with TRBD2. With V trimmed by 5 bases and J by 5 bases, 7 bases remained unmatched. The CDR3 contains 16 residues. Germline V CDR1 and CDR2: SGHTA, FQGNSA. In DNA, the CDR3 is TGTGCCAGCAGCACCAGGACTAGCGGGAGGTGGGAGACCCAGTACTTC. Protein product: CASSTRTSGRWETQYF.

The chain employs TRBV7-9 and TRBJ1-6; TRBD1 matches 7 bases. CDR1 and CDR2 (germline): SEHNR, FQNEAQ (reference sequence). Germline trimming cut 5 bases from V and 6 bases from J; bases unmatched to any gene: 7. The CDR3 extends over 15 amino acids. The CDR3, as DNA: TGTGCCAGCAGCCCCGGGACAGCGTTTAATTCACCCCTCCACTTT. Its translation is CASSPGTAFNSPLHF.

V is TRBV19 and J is TRBJ1-5, with D possibly matching TRBD1 (6 bases). The germline V gene has CDR1 LNHDA and CDR2 SQIVND (reference sequence). Trimming removed 7 bases from V and 1 base from J, with 14 bases in between. This CDR3 is 15 amino acids long. The CDR3 sequence: CASTIGQISNQPQHF. The CDR3 bases are TGTGCCAGTACCATCGGACAGATAAGCAATCAGCCCCAGCATTTT.

V is TRBV10-2 and J is TRBJ2-3, with D unresolved. Trimming stripped 4 bases from V and 0 bases from J, with 11 bases between. This CDR3 has 15 residues. Germline CDR1 reads WSHSY; CDR2 reads SAAADI. CDR3 loop: CASSVEYPSTDTQYF. The CDR3 nucleotides are TGCGCCAGCAGTGTCGAGTACCCAAGCACAGATACGCAGTATTTT.

The J gene is TRBJ1-4, the V gene TRBV27; 9 bases are a match to TRBD1. Germline CDR1 and CDR2: MNHEY and SMNVEV (reference sequence). With 6 bases clipped from V and 7 bases from J, the junction kept 3 bases outside the gene matches. This CDR3 comprises 13 residues. The CDR3 loop reads CASRGTGLEKLFF. The CDR3 nucleotides read TGTGCCAGCAGAGGGACAGGGCTTGAAAAACTGTTTTTT.

CDR3 residues: CSAMGLRGKNEKLFF. DNA of the CDR3: TGCAGCGCTATGGGGTTGAGGGGGAAAAATGAAAAACTGTTTTTT. The V gene is TRBV29-1, the J gene TRBJ1-4; maybe TRBD1 (6 bases). Between the trimmed V and J ends, which lost 7 bases and 5 bases, there was a span of 20 bases. Germline V gene data show CDR1 as SQVTM and CDR2 as ANQGSEA. CDR3 length equals 15 residues.

This clone is a singleton in its sample. The chain combines TRBV11-2 with TRBJ2-7; 8 bases align to TRBD2. Germline CDR1 is SGHAT and CDR2 is FQNNGV. This CDR3 has 14 amino acids. V lost 8 bases, J lost 3 bases, and 9 bases stayed unmatched. The CDR3 DNA sequence: TGTGCCAGCCGTCTAAGCGGGGGAAACTACGAGCAGTACTTC. Translation: CASRLSGGNYEQYF. Full variable domain (remainder filled in from reference TRBV11-2 and TRBJ2-7): EAGVAQSPRYKIIEKRQSVAFWCNPISGHATLYWYQQILGQGPKLLIQFQNNGVVDDSQLPKDRFSAERLKGVDSTLKIQPAKLEDSAVYLCASRLSGGNYEQYFGPGTRLTVT.

V is TRBV28 and J is TRBJ2-5; 8 bases align to TRBD1. V was pared by 3 bases and J by 1 base, with 7 bases of the junction left unmatched. Germline V gene data show CDR1 as MDHEN and CDR2 as SYDVKM. CDR3 length equals 16 residues. The DNA for the CDR3 is TGTGCCAGCAGTTTCTCCGGGACAGGAGTCCAAGAGACCCAGTACTTC. Encoded protein: CASSFSGTGVQETQYF.

This clone occurred once. The rearrangement links TRBV28 to TRBJ2-7, with 8 nucleotides matching TRBD2. This CDR3 is built from 14 residues. Germline V lookup: CDR1 MDHEN, CDR2 SYDVKM. Trimming took 6 bases from V and 4 from J; bases not matched to a gene: 8. In DNA form, the CDR3 reads TGTGCCAGCAGCCGGCGGGGGGCGGTTTACGAGCAGTACTTC. Translation gives CASSRRGAVYEQYF.

This chain connects TRBV12-3 or TRBV12-4 to TRBJ1-4; the D gene is possibly TRBD1 (6 bases). V lost 6 bases, J lost 11 bases, and 16 bases lay in between. The CDR3 totals 13 residues. CDR3 nucleotide sequence: TGTGCCAGCAGCCCTCGGGCTGGGGGCAAACTGTTTTTT. This encodes CASSPRAGGKLFF.

The chain couples TRBV6-2 or TRBV6-3 to TRBJ1-1; D possibly corresponds to TRBD1 (6 bases). Trimming removed 6 bases at V and 0 bases at J, with 8 bases between. Germline CDR1 reads MNHEY; CDR2 reads SVGEGT. The CDR3 consists of 13 residues. The CDR3 loop is CASSGQLNTEAFF. DNA for the CDR3: TGTGCCAGCAGCGGACAGCTGAACACTGAAGCTTTCTTT.

V is TRBV19 and J is TRBJ2-7, with 8 bases fitting TRBD1. V was clipped by 5 bases and J by 0 bases; unmatched bases: 3. The germline CDR1 and CDR2 sequences are LNHDA and SQIVND (reference sequence). There are 14 residues in the CDR3. The CDR3 reads CASSGGQGSYEQYF. For the CDR3, the DNA is TGTGCCAGTAGTGGCGGACAGGGCTCCTACGAGCAGTACTTC.